The 8 T cell receptor beta chains below were found in one sample sequenced in a study of regulatory T cells in long-lasting Graves disease. Combining iRepertoire HTBI primers with Arm-PCR of CDR3 regions, the authors built TCR beta libraries. TCRdb used MiXCR to reprocess the multiplex PCR reads, holding one entry per CDR3 protein. Of some 490,000 distinct CDR3 sequences in the sample, 12% were seen once. Documented time point: newly diagnosed GD, antithyroid drugs for less than 3 months. There was RNA extracted from PBMCs, and the TCR library was made from it. These data were likewise used in another study, on T cells in Graves' hyperthyroidism and ophthalmopathy.

The sequencing used peripheral blood mononuclear cells (PBMCs), collected at new diagnosis, from a patient treated with antithyroid drugs. The receptors were sampled from a woman younger than 45 with Graves disease.

This clonotype has a count of ten or more. This chain links TRBV9 with TRBJ2-6, with 9 positions matching TRBD2. V lost 0 bases, J lost 0 bases, and 4 bases stayed unmatched. Germline CDR1 reads SGDLS; CDR2 reads YYNGEE. CDR3 size: 18 residues. The CDR3 protein is CASSVGLAGYSGANVLTF. The CDR3 nucleotides read TGTGCCAGCAGCGTAGGGCTAGCGGGATACTCTGGGGCCAACGTCCTGACTTTC.

In this sample, this clonotype turned up once. The chain uses TRBV20-1 and TRBJ1-1; 11 bases fit TRBD1. Germline CDR1 is DFQATT and CDR2 is SNEGSKA (reference sequence). The V segment lost 1 base and the J segment 5 bases; nucleotides outside the gene matches: 3. The CDR3 loop spans 14 amino acids. Here the CDR3 reads CSARGTGGQTEAFF. As DNA, the CDR3 is TGCAGTGCTAGAGGGACAGGGGGCCAGACTGAAGCTTTCTTT.

The sample holds a few counts of this clonotype. The genes are TRBV20-1 and TRBJ2-2, with D maybe TRBD1 (8 bases). V dropped 3 bases and J dropped 7 bases, with 18 bases sitting between them. This CDR3 region has 15 residues. Per germline, CDR1 DFQATT and CDR2 SNEGSKA (reference sequence). CDR3 coding DNA: TGCAGTGCTAGCCAGGGGGCGGGAGAAGTCGGGGAGCTGTTTTTT. This translates into CSASQGAGEVGELFF.

There are many counts of this clonotype. V is TRBV2 and J is TRBJ1-6; D is perhaps TRBD1 (5 bases). This CDR3 is 13 amino acids long. The V gene lost 3 bases and the J gene lost 11 bases, with 11 bases spanning the gap. Germline CDR1 is SNHLY and CDR2 is FYNNEI. DNA for the CDR3: TGTGCCAGCAGTGACGACAGTGGCGCACCCCTCCACTTT. It is translated as CASSDDSGAPLHF. Using reference TRBV2 and TRBJ1-6 for the parts outside the CDR3, the full variable domain is EPEVTQTPSHQVTQMGQEVILRCVPISNHLYFYWYRQILGQKVEFLVSFYNNEISEKSEIFDDQFSVERPDGSNFTLKIRSTKLEDSAMYFCASSDDSGAPLHFGNGTRLTVT.

The table lists this clonotype with many counts. The rearrangement joins TRBV7-8 to TRBJ2-7, with D maybe TRBD1 (5 bases). The V and J ends lost 2 bases and 3 bases respectively, with 11 bases between them. The germline V gene encodes CDR1 SGHVS and CDR2 FQNEAQ. The CDR3 is 14 amino acids. CDR3 coding DNA: TGTGCCAGCAGCTTAAGGGGTGGAAACTACGAGCAGTACTTC. Amino acids: CASSLRGGNYEQYF.

This clonotype was detected many times. V and J are TRBV18 and TRBJ2-2; TRBD2 aligns across 11 bases. V lost 1 base and J lost 4; bases outside the gene matches: 8. This CDR3 spans 18 amino acids. Germline V lookup: CDR1 KGHSH, CDR2 LQKENI. The CDR3 sequence: CASSPRLAGGTSTGELFF. CDR3 coding DNA: TGTGCCAGCTCACCACGGCTAGCGGGAGGCACGAGCACCGGGGAGCTGTTTTTT.

The rearrangement links TRBV15 to TRBJ2-1, with D possibly being TRBD2 (5 bases). Per the germline V gene, CDR1 is LNHNV and CDR2 is YYDKDF (reference sequence). The CDR3 runs to 15 residues. V lost 8 bases, J lost 4 bases, and 18 bases lay in between. CDR3 coding DNA: TGTGCCACCTTGAGGACGGCGGACTCTTACAATGAGCAGTTCTTC. Translation gives CATLRTADSYNEQFF.

This chain connects TRBV6-1 to TRBJ2-2; 11 bases fit TRBD2. The CDR3 loop spans 18 amino acids. Germline V gives CDR1 MNHNS, CDR2 SASEGT. J was trimmed by 5 bases and V by 6 bases; bases with no gene match: 14. The CDR3 reads CASSSLGLADLGTGELFF. The DNA for the CDR3 is TGTGCCAGCAGCTCATTGGGACTAGCGGACCTGGGTACCGGGGAGCTGTTTTTT.